This T cell receptor (beta chain) was recorded in a study of blood T cell repertoires in COVID-19. On the study more broadly: The analysed material was cDNA or gDNA that came from T cells, B-cell-depleted T cells, or PBMCs.

Germline CDR1 SGDLS, CDR2 YYNGEE. The length of the CDR3 is 15 residues. Deletions cut 1 base from V and 6 bases from J, with 11 bases between. Authors' methods: For nucleated cells, counts were estimated from reference gene primer amplification. Assay used: immunoSEQ multiplex PCR; TCRdb lists only in-frame clones, some missing. V and J calls and clone size are copied from that table; D and trimming were computed from the DNA. The sample has some 58,000 clones; 80% to 90% are singletons. Sequencing used peripheral blood. The chain combines TRBV9 with TRBJ1-6; D may be TRBD1 (5 bases). The sequence derives from a man aged 50-59 years with acute or convalescent COVID-19. CDR3: CASSVSGGVNSPLHF. The CDR3 DNA reads as TGTGCCAGCAGCGTAAGTGGAGGGGTTAATTCACCCCTCCACTTT. Full variable domain (outside the CDR3, taken from reference TRBV9 and TRBJ1-6): DSGVTQTPKHLITATGQRVTLRCSPRSGDLSVYWYQQSLDQGLQFLIQYYNGEERAKGNILERFSAQQFPDLHSELNLSSLELGDSALYFCASSVSGGVNSPLHFGNGTRLTVT.